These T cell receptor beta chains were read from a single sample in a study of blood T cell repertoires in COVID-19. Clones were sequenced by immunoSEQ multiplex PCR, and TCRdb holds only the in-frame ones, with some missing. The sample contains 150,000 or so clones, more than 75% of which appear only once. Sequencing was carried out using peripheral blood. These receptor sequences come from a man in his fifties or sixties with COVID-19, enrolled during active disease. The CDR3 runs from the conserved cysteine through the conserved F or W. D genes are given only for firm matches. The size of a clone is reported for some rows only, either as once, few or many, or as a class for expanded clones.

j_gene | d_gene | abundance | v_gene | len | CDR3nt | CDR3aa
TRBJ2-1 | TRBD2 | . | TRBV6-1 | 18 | TGTGCCAGCAGTGAGGAGTTAGCGGGGGGGAGCTACTACAATGAGCAGTTCTTC | CASSEELAGGSYYNEQFF
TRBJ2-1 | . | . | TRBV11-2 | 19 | TGTGCCAGCAGCAAACGGGGGCAACAAGGGGGCGCGGCCTACAATGAGCAGTTCTTC | CASSKRGQQGGAAYNEQFF
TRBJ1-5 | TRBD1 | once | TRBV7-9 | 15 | TGTGCCAGCAGCTTTGCCGGGACAGGGGTCCAGCCCCAGCATTTT | CASSFAGTGVQPQHF
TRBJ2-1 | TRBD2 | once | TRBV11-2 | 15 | TGTGCCAGCAGCCGGACTAGCGGGAGTTGGAATGAGCAGTTCTTC | CASSRTSGSWNEQFF
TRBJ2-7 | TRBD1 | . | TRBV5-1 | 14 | TGCGCCAGCAGCCGATTGACAGGGGGCAACGAGCAGTACTTC | CASSRLTGGNEQYF
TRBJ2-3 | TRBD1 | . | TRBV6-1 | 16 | TGTGCCAGCAGTGAGGGACAGGGGATAAGCACAGATACGCAGTATTTT | CASSEGQGISTDTQYF
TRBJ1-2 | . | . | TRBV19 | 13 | TGTGCCAGTAGGGTCGAACAGAATTATGGCTACACCTTC | CASRVEQNYGYTF
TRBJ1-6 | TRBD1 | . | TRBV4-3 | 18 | TGCGCCAGCAGCCGAGGACAGGGGCAGAGCTCCTATAATTCACCCCTCCACTTT | CASSRGQGQSSYNSPLHF
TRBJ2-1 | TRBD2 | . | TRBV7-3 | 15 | TGTGCCAGCAGCTTTAATAGCGGGGGGCCCGGTGAGCAGTTCTTC | CASSFNSGGPGEQFF
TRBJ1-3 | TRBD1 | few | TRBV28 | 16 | TGTGCCAGCAGTTTGCTACGACAGGGGGTTGGAAACACCATATATTTT | CASSLLRQGVGNTIYF
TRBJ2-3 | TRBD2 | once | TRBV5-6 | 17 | TGTGCCAGCAGCTCCTTGACGAGCGGGGGCGGCACAGATACGCAGTATTTT | CASSSLTSGGGTDTQYF
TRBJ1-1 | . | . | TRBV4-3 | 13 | TGCGCCAGCAGCCGAGGATGGAACACTGAAGCTTTCTTT | CASSRGWNTEAFF
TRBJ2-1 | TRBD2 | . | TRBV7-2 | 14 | TGTGCCAGCAGCTTAATGGGACTAGCGGGGGAGCAGTTCTTC | CASSLMGLAGEQFF
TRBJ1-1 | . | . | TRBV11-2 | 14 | TGTGCCAGCAGCCCGCTAGTCCCAGCCGTTGAAGCTTTCTTT | CASSPLVPAVEAFF
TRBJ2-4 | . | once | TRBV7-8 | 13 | TGTGCCAGCAGCTTAAGGACTGGTGGGATTCAGTACTTC | CASSLRTGGIQYF
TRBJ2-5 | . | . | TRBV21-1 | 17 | TGTGCCAGCAGCAACTACAAAACAGGGGGTGCGGGAGAGACCCAGTACTTC | CASSNYKTGGAGETQYF
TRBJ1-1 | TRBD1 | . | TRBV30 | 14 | TGTGCCTGCCTGACGGACAGGGGGCCCTCTGAAGCTTTCTTT | CACLTDRGPSEAFF
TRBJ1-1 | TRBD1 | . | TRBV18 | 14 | TGTGCCAGCTCACCTCGGGACAGGCAACCTGAAGCTTTCTTT | CASSPRDRQPEAFF
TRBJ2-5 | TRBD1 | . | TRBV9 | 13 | TGTGCCAGCAGCTTCACAGGGGAAGAGACCCAGTACTTC | CASSFTGEETQYF
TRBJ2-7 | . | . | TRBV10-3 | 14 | TGTGCCATCAGTGCGACCGGGACACCCTACGAGCAGTACTTC | CAISATGTPYEQYF
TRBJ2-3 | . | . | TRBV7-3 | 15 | TGTGCCAGCAGCTTAACCGGGGTGGGTACAGATACGCAGTATTTT | CASSLTGVGTDTQYF
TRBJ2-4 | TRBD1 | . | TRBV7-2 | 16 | TGTGCCAGCAGCTCCACAGGGGGCTATGGCAAAAACATTCAGTACTTC | CASSSTGGYGKNIQYF
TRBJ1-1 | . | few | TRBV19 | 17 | TGTGCCAGTAGTAGTCAGGGACAATGGAAAGTCAACACTGAAGCTTTCTTT | CASSSQGQWKVNTEAFF